The 15 T cell receptor beta chains in this list originate from one sample, sequenced in a study of long-term antiretroviral therapy in people with HIV. The authors ran the immunoSEQ assay, v3.0, at survey level. Data came from immunoSEQ multiplex PCR; TCRdb stores just in-frame clones and leaves some out. The table includes fewer than 20,000 clones, around 94% detected once. The material was unsorted PBMCs, obtained 6.4 years after starting antiretroviral therapy. The receptors stem from a woman between 50 and 59 years old with HIV.

This clone was counted once. The chain employs TRBV6-1 and TRBJ2-1; D uncertain. CDR3 length equals 11 residues. V dropped 6 bases and J dropped 9 bases, with 9 bases sitting between them. CDR1 is MNHNS, CDR2 SASEGT, per germline. CDR3 sequence: CASRVSGEQFF. The CDR3, as DNA: TGTGCCAGCAGGGTCTCGGGTGAGCAGTTCTTC.

J is TRBJ2-2 and V is TRBV9, with D tentatively TRBD1 or TRBD2 (5 bases each). Germline values: CDR1 SGDLS, CDR2 YYNGEE. This CDR3 comprises 15 residues. The V gene lost 0 bases and the J gene lost 4 bases, with 10 bases spanning the gap. The CDR3 is CASSVAGTVTGELFF. CDR3 in DNA: TGTGCCAGCAGCGTAGCCGGGACGGTCACCGGGGAGCTGTTTTTT.

The rearrangement links TRBV27 to TRBJ1-1, with 8 bases aligning to TRBD1. J was trimmed by 0 bases and V by 5 bases; bases with no gene match: 11. Germline lookup yields CDR1 MNHEY and CDR2 SMNVEV (reference sequence). The length of the CDR3 is 17 residues. CDR3 nucleotides: TGTGCCAGCAGTCTCACAGGGGGTCAACCTATGAACACTGAAGCTTTCTTT. This translates into CASSLTGGQPMNTEAFF.

The CDR3, as DNA: TGTGCCAGTAGTATCTTCGGACAGGGAATTCTTGGAAACACCATATATTTT. This codes for CASSIFGQGILGNTIYF. This chain joins TRBV19 and TRBJ1-3; the match to TRBD1 covers 8 bases. V lost 3 bases and J lost 3; bases outside the gene matches: 10. CDR1 and CDR2 (germline): LNHDA, SQIVND (reference sequence). There are 17 residues in the CDR3.

J is TRBJ1-2 and V is TRBV6-1; D not certain. CDR1 is MNHNS, CDR2 SASEGT, per germline. The CDR3 totals 14 residues. Deletions cut 1 base from V and 8 bases from J, with 14 bases between. The CDR3 protein is CASSEGLLRDGYTF. The CDR3 nucleotides read TGTGCCAGCAGTGAAGGCCTCCTAAGAGACGGCTACACCTTC.

CDR3: CASSEGGTGRATNEKLFF. The CDR3 nucleotides read TGTGCCAGCAGTGAAGGGGGGACAGGTAGAGCAACTAATGAAAAACTGTTTTTT. The genes are TRBV6-1 and TRBJ1-4; TRBD1 aligns across 8 bases. Unmatched junction bases numbered 7, after V lost 1 base and J lost 0 bases. The CDR3 consists of 18 residues. Germline V gene sequence: CDR1 MNHNS, CDR2 SASEGT.

J is TRBJ1-3 and V is TRBV4-2; D call uncertain. Germline V gives CDR1 LGHNA, CDR2 YNFKEQ. V lost 0 bases to trimming and J lost 1 base, with 10 bases between them. This CDR3 is built from 16 residues. This CDR3 reads CASSQDDQVSGNTIYF. The CDR3 DNA reads TGTGCCAGCAGCCAAGATGACCAAGTATCTGGAAACACCATATATTTT.

The chain combines TRBV6-5 with TRBJ2-7, with 9 bases aligning to TRBD1. J lost 3 bases, V lost 6 bases, and 3 bases had no gene match. The CDR3 runs to 13 residues. Germline lookup yields CDR1 MNHEY and CDR2 SVGAGI. CDR3 sequence reads: CASRRDRVYEQYF. The CDR3 DNA follows: TGTGCCAGCAGACGGGACAGGGTCTACGAGCAGTACTTC.

The chain links TRBV6-5 to TRBJ2-5, with D tentatively TRBD2 (5 bases). V was cut by 1 base and J by 3 bases, with 15 bases left in between. The CDR3 is 16 amino acids. Looked up from germline, CDR1 is MNHEY and CDR2 is SVGAGI. The CDR3 sequence is CASSYLVPSGKETQYF. For the CDR3, the DNA is TGTGCCAGCAGTTACTTGGTACCAAGCGGCAAAGAGACCCAGTACTTC.

The CDR3 DNA sequence: TGTGCCACCAGCACTAGACGAAGCACAGATACGCAGTATTTT. As protein: CATSTRRSTDTQYF. The chain employs TRBV15 and TRBJ2-3; D is unresolved. With 4 bases removed from V and 0 bases from J, the gap between germline ends came to 8 bases. Germline V gene lookup returns CDR1 LNHNV and CDR2 YYDKDF (reference sequence). The CDR3 has 14 residues.

The chain couples TRBV19 to TRBJ1-1; D remains ambiguous. The CDR3 loop spans 14 amino acids. V was pared by 0 bases and J by 1 base, with 6 bases between. In germline, CDR1 is LNHDA, CDR2 SQIVND (reference sequence). For the CDR3, the DNA is TGTGCCAGTAGTATAGAGAGTTGGAACACTGAAGCTTTCTTT. Translated, it gives CASSIESWNTEAFF.

The V gene is TRBV28, the J gene TRBJ1-2; a weak D match, TRBD1 (5 bases). Trimming took off 6 bases at V and 5 bases at J, with 16 bases between the two ends. Germline V CDR1 and CDR2: MDHEN, SYDVKM. The CDR3 is 14 amino acids. The CDR3 DNA is TGTGCCAGCAGCAAGAGGGGAATACCTTATGGCTACACCTTC. Its translation is CASSKRGIPYGYTF.

The V and J genes are TRBV7-9 and TRBJ2-3; 12 bases match TRBD2. This CDR3 is built from 17 residues. Germline CDR1 reads SEHNR; CDR2 reads FQNEAQ (reference sequence). V lost 4 bases, J lost 3 bases, and 8 bases stayed unmatched. CDR3 protein: CASSSGLAGRLTDTQYF. CDR3 DNA: TGTGCCAGCAGCTCCGGACTAGCGGGACGTCTGACAGATACGCAGTATTTT. The entire variable domain, with the rest obtained from reference TRBV7-9 and TRBJ2-3, is as follows: DTGVSQNPRHKITKRGQNVTFRCDPISEHNRLYWYRQTLGQGPEFLTYFQNEAQLEKSRLLSDRFSAERPKGSFSTLEIQRTEQGDSAMYLCASSSGLAGRLTDTQYFGPGTRLTVL.

The chain joins TRBV7-9 to TRBJ2-7; possible D gene TRBD2, 5 bases. Germline values: CDR1 SEHNR, CDR2 FQNEAQ (reference sequence). This CDR3 has 17 residues. The V and J ends lost 1 base and 4 bases respectively, with 20 bases between them. The CDR3 loop is CASSLELGEINSYEQYF. DNA for the CDR3: TGTGCCAGCAGCTTAGAGCTCGGGGAAATAAACTCGTACGAGCAGTACTTC.

This rearrangement joins TRBV6-1 to TRBJ1-4; D remains unclear. Trimming removed 10 bases at V and 6 bases at J, with 15 bases between. This CDR3 has 13 amino acids. CDR1 is MNHNS, CDR2 SASEGT, per germline. DNA for the CDR3: TGTGCCACCCGGCCTCCCTCTCATGAAAAACTGTTTTTT. Translated: CATRPPSHEKLFF.